The clone carrying this T cell receptor beta chain came up a few times. This entry comes from a study of blood T cell repertoires in COVID-19. Study context: Samples representing acute and convalescent COVID-19 were sourced from the United States, Italy and Spain. Sample material is recorded as cDNA or gDNA derived from T cells, B-cell-depleted T cells, or PBMCs.

CDR3 length equals 12 residues. Trimming left V 6 bases short and J 6 bases short, with 9 bases between. The germline gives CDR1 MNHEY, CDR2 SVGEGT. Original processing methods: Counts of nucleated cells, estimated from reference gene primer amplification, were obtained. Method: immunoSEQ multiplex PCR; TCRdb's copy keeps in-frame clones and lacks some. The D gene and trimming were derived from the DNA, and the V and J assignments and clone size from that table. The sample has 23,000 or so clones, 81% seen once. The source material was peripheral blood. This receptor was identified in a man in his 70s with acute or convalescent COVID-19. This chain uses TRBV6-2 or TRBV6-3 with TRBJ1-5; the D gene is possibly TRBD1 (5 bases). The CDR3 DNA sequence: TGTGCCAGCAGCCTGGACACTCAGCCCCAGCATTTT. Translated, it gives CASSLDTQPQHF.